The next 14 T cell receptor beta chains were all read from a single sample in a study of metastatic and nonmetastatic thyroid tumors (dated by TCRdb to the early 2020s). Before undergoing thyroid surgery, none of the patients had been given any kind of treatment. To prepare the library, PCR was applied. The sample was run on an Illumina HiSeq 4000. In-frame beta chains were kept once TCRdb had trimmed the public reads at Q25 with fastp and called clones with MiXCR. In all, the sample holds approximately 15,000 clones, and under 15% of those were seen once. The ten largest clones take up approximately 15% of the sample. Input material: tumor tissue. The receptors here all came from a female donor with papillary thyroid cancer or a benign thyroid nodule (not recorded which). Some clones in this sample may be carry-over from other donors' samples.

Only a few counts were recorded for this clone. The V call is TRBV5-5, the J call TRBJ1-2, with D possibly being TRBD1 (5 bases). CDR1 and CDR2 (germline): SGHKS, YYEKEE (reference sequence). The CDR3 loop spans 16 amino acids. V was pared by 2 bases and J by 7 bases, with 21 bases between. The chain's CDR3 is CASSFMFRDGLGGYTF. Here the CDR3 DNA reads TGTGCCAGCAGCTTTATGTTCCGGGACGGGTTAGGTGGCTACACCTTC.

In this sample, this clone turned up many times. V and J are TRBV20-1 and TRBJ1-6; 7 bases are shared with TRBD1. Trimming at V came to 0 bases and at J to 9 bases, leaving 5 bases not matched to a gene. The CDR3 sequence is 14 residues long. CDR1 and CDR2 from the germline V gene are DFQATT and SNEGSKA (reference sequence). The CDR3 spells CSARDRGSASPLHF. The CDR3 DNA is TGCAGTGCTAGAGACAGGGGGTCTGCTTCACCCCTCCACTTT.

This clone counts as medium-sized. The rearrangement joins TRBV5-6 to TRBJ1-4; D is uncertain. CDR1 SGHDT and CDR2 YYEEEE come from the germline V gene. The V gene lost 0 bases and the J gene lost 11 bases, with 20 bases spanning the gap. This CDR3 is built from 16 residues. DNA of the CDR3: TGTGCCAGCAGCTTGGCGTTGTACCCGAGGATGGAGAAACTGTTTTTT. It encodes CASSLALYPRMEKLFF.

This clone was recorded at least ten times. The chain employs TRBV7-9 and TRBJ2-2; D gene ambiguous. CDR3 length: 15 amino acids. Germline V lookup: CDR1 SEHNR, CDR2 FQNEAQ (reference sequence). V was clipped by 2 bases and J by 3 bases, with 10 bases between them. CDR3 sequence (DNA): TGTGCCAGCAGCTTACATGGGGTCGACACCGGGGAGCTGTTTTTT. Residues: CASSLHGVDTGELFF.

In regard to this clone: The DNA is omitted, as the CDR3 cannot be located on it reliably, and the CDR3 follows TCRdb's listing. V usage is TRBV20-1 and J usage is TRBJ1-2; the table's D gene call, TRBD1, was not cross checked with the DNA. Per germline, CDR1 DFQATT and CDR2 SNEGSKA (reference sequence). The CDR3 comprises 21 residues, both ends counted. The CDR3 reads CSFGVAYEQYFGGQGTYGYTF.

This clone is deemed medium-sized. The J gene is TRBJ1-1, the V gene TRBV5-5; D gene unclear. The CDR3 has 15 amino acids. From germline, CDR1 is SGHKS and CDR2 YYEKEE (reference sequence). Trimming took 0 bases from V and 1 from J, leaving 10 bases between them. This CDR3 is CASSLEEWGNTEAFF. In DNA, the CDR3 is TGTGCCAGCAGCTTGGAGGAGTGGGGGAACACTGAAGCTTTCTTT. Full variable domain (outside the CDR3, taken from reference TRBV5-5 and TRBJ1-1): DAGVTQSPTHLIKTRGQQVTLRCSPISGHKSVSWYQQVLGQGPQFIFQYYEKEERGRGNFPDRFSARQFPNYSSELNVNALLLGDSALYLCASSLEEWGNTEAFFGQGTRLTVV.

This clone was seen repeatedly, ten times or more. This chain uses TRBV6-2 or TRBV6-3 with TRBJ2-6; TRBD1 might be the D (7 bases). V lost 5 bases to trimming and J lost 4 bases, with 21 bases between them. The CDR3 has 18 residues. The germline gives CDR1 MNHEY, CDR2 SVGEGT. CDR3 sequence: CASSPPRGDHAGANVLTF. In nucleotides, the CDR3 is TGTGCCAGCAGTCCGCCCAGGGGGGACCACGCAGGGGCCAACGTCCTGACTTTC.

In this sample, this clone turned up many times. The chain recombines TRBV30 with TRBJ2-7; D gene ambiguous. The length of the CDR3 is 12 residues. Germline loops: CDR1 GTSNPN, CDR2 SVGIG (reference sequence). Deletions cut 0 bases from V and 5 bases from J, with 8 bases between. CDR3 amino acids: CAWSVGWDEQYF. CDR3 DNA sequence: TGTGCCTGGAGTGTAGGGTGGGACGAGCAGTACTTC. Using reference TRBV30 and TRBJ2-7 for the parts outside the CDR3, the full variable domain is SQTIHQWPATLVQPVGSPLSLECTVEGTSNPNLYWYRQAAGRGLQLLFYSVGIGQISSEVPQNLSASRPQDRQFILSSKKLLLSDSGFYLCAWSVGWDEQYFGPGTRLTVT.

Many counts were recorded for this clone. The CDR3: CASSHRGTEAFF. CDR3 in DNA: TGTGCCAGCAGCCACCGGGGCACTGAAGCTTTCTTT. V gene TRBV3-1 combines with J gene TRBJ1-1; D is ambiguous. The germline V gene encodes CDR1 LGHDT and CDR2 YNNKEL (reference sequence). The CDR3 is made up of 12 amino acids. The ends were cut back, 3 bases at V and 4 bases at J, with 6 bases in the middle.

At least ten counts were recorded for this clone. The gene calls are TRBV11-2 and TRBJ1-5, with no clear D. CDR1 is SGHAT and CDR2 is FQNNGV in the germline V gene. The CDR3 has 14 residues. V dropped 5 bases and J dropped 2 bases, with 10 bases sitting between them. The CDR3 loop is CASSPGVRNQPQHF. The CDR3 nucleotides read TGTGCCAGCAGCCCCGGGGTTCGCAATCAGCCCCAGCATTTT.

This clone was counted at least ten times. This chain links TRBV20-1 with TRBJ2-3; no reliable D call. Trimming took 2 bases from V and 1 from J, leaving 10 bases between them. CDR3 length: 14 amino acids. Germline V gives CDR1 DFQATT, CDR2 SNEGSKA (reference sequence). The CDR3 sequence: CSARTLIRTDTQYF. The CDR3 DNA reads TGCAGTGCTAGAACCCTAATCCGCACAGATACGCAGTATTTT.

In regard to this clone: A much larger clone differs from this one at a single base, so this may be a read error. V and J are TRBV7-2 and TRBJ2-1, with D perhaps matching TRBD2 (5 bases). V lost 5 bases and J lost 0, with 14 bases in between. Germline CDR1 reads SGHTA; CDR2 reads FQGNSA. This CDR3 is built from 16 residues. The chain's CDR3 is CASSLRVVGSYNEQFF. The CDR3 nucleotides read TGTGCCAGCAGCCTGCGGGTGGTCGGCTCCTACAATGAGCAGTTCTTC.

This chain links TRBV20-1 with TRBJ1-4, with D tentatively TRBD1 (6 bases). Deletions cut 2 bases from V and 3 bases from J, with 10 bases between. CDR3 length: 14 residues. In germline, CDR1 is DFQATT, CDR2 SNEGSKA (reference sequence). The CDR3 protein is CSARPGHPNEKLFF. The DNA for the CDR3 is TGCAGTGCTAGACCGGGACACCCTAATGAAAAACTGTTTTTT.

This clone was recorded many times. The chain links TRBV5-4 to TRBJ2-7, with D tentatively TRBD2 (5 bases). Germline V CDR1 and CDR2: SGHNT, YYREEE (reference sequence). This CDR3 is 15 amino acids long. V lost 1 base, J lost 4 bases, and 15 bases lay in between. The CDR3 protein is CASSLMPSPPYEQYF. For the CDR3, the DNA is TGTGCCAGCAGCTTGATGCCTAGCCCTCCTTACGAGCAGTACTTC.